These 30 T cell receptor beta chains were sequenced from one sample in a study of beta chain features in type 1 diabetes. Reverse transcribing all isolated RNA meant expressed TCRB transcripts were sequenced. TCRdb's copy holds only in-frame clones and misses some; the assay was immunoSEQ multiplex PCR. The sample consists of about 150,000 clones, just over 9% of them appearing once. The sample was central memory CD4+ T cells from blood. Every receptor here comes from a woman younger than 35 in good health.

The chain carries TRBV5-1 and TRBJ2-3; D ambiguous. From germline, CDR1 is SGHRS and CDR2 YFSETQ. Deletions cut 3 bases from V and 0 bases from J, with 5 bases between. This CDR3 is 13 amino acids long. For the CDR3, the DNA is TGCGCCAGCAGCTCTCCTAGCACAGATACGCAGTATTTT. This encodes CASSSPSTDTQYF.

This clone was detected only a few times. V usage is TRBV4-3 and J usage is TRBJ2-1; D remains ambiguous. V shed 0 bases and J shed 5 bases, with 11 bases lying between them. The CDR3 is 15 residues long. Germline-derived CDR1 and CDR2 are LGHNA and YSLEER. CDR3: CASSQEKPTHNEQFF. The CDR3 bases are TGCGCCAGCAGCCAAGAAAAACCTACCCACAATGAGCAGTTCTTC.

This sequence joins TRBV7-9 and TRBJ2-4, with TRBD2 as a possible D gene (5 bases). CDR1 is SEHNR, CDR2 FQNEAQ, per germline (reference sequence). The CDR3 covers 14 residues. Deletions cut 1 base from V and 7 bases from J, with 11 bases between. CDR3 loop: CASSLGETRNIQYF. The DNA of the CDR3 is TGTGCCAGCAGCTTAGGGGAGACACGGAACATTCAGTACTTC.

In DNA, the CDR3 is TGTGCCAGCAGAGGACAGGGAAATCAGCCCCAGCATTTT. It encodes CASRGQGNQPQHF. The rearrangement joins TRBV6-1 to TRBJ1-5, with 8 bases matching TRBD1. The V gene's germline CDR1 is MNHNS and CDR2 SASEGT. The CDR3 is 13 amino acids. V lost 6 bases to trimming and J lost 4 bases; unmatched junction nucleotides: 2.

The chain links TRBV2 to TRBJ2-2; the match to TRBD1 covers 8 bases. Losses at the gene ends were 7 bases for V and 5 bases for J; bases not matched to a gene: 9. CDR1 is SNHLY, CDR2 FYNNEI, per germline. The CDR3 runs 15 residues. The DNA of the CDR3 is TGTGCCAGCATGAGGACAGGGAGAGGGACCGGGGAGCTGTTTTTT. This translates into CASMRTGRGTGELFF.

This clone was counted ten times or more. The sample has other DNA sequences that encode this CDR3 too. This CDR3 reads CASSPTQDTQYF. The CDR3 DNA reads TGTGCCAGCAGCCCGACACAGGATACGCAGTATTTT. The chain has TRBV7-9 and TRBJ2-3; no reliable D call. Trimming stripped 5 bases from V and 6 bases from J, with 9 bases between. The CDR3 totals 12 residues. CDR1 is SEHNR and CDR2 is FQNEAQ in the germline V gene (reference sequence).

The rearrangement links TRBV7-6 to TRBJ2-5; D is unclear. Trimming took off 6 bases at V and 1 base at J, with 6 bases between the two ends. This CDR3 spans 12 amino acids. Germline CDR1 reads SGHVS; CDR2 reads FNYEAQ. The CDR3 coding sequence is TGTGCCAGCAGTAAAGCCCAAGAGACCCAGTACTTC. This translates into CASSKAQETQYF.

This clone turned up a few times. The V gene is TRBV29-1, the J gene TRBJ2-5; TRBD1 matches 7 bases. The V and J ends lost 5 bases and 11 bases, in that order; junction bases with no gene match: 14. Germline V gene sequence: CDR1 SQVTM, CDR2 ANQGSEA. The CDR3 is made up of 13 amino acids. In DNA form, the CDR3 reads TGCAGCGTTCAACTAGGGGGCGAGGGGGAGCAGTACTTC. Encoded protein: CSVQLGGEGEQYF.

The V gene is TRBV4-3, the J gene TRBJ1-1, with TRBD1 matching over 7 bases. J was trimmed by 1 base and V by 4 bases; bases with no gene match: 3. CDR1 is LGHNA and CDR2 is YSLEER in the germline V gene. This CDR3 has 14 amino acids. This CDR3 is CASSPDRTNTEAFF. For the CDR3, the DNA is TGCGCCAGCAGCCCGGACAGGACGAACACTGAAGCTTTCTTT.

This clone was seen at least ten times. J is TRBJ1-2 and V is TRBV7-6, with 7 bases aligning to TRBD1. Germline V gives CDR1 SGHVS, CDR2 FNYEAQ. This CDR3 comprises 13 residues. Unmatched junction bases numbered 4, after V lost 4 bases and J lost 5 bases. The CDR3: CASSWAGGYGYTF. The CDR3 DNA reads TGTGCCAGCAGCTGGGCAGGGGGATATGGCTACACCTTC.

Only a few counts were recorded for this clone. The genes are TRBV5-1 and TRBJ2-1, with TRBD2 matching over 10 bases. This CDR3 comprises 16 residues. V dropped 1 base and J dropped 7; count of bases not matched to a gene: 8. CDR1 and CDR2 (germline): SGHRS, YFSETQ. The CDR3 DNA reads as TGCGCCAGCAGCTTGACAAGCGGGGGGGCAAGGAATGAGCAGTTCTTC. It is translated as CASSLTSGGARNEQFF.

The rearrangement joins TRBV30 to TRBJ1-3, with a weak D call TRBD1 (6 bases). The CDR3 sequence is 13 residues long. V lost 4 bases and J lost 4, with 11 bases in between. The V gene's germline CDR1 is GTSNPN and CDR2 SVGIG (reference sequence). The CDR3 spells CAWNRAGGNTIYF. The CDR3 coding sequence is TGTGCCTGGAACAGGGCAGGAGGAAACACCATATATTTT. The whole variable domain, filled in from reference TRBV30 and TRBJ1-3, reads SQTIHQWPATLVQPVGSPLSLECTVEGTSNPNLYWYRQAAGRGLQLLFYSVGIGQISSEVPQNLSASRPQDRQFILSSKKLLLSDSGFYLCAWNRAGGNTIYFGEGSWLTVV.

V is TRBV4-3 and J is TRBJ2-1; 14 nucleotides line up with TRBD2. The CDR3 contains 15 residues. V shed 4 bases, J shed 8 bases, and the junction held 4 bases outside the gene matches. Germline-derived CDR1 and CDR2 are LGHNA and YSLEER. The chain's CDR3 is CASSLGTSGGYEQFF. The CDR3, as DNA: TGCGCCAGCAGCCTTGGGACTAGCGGGGGCTATGAGCAGTTCTTC.

The chain combines TRBV29-1 with TRBJ1-4; possibly TRBD1 for D (5 bases). CDR3 length: 13 amino acids. Between the trimmed V and J ends, which lost 4 bases and 8 bases, there was a span of 14 bases. Looked up from germline, CDR1 is SQVTM and CDR2 is ANQGSEA. The CDR3 region is CSVARGGREKLFF. CDR3 DNA sequence: TGCAGCGTTGCGCGCGGGGGTAGAGAAAAACTGTTTTTT.

This clone was recorded a few times. The V and J genes are TRBV6-5 and TRBJ2-3; D not certain. V lost 4 bases, J lost 4 bases, and 9 bases lay in between. This CDR3 region has 13 residues. CDR1 and CDR2 from the germline V gene are MNHEY and SVGAGI. The CDR3 reads CASSLQVADTQYF. The CDR3 DNA is TGTGCCAGCAGTTTACAAGTCGCAGATACGCAGTATTTT.

This clone was recorded a few times. Other DNA sequences of this sample code for an identical CDR3. CDR3 amino acids: CASSQEVYGYTF. The CDR3 coding sequence is TGTGCCAGCTCACAGGAGGTCTATGGCTACACCTTC. This chain connects TRBV18 to TRBJ1-2; D is unclear. V lost 4 bases and J 4 bases, leaving 7 bases between the germline ends. CDR3 length: 12 amino acids. Germline CDR1 reads KGHSH; CDR2 reads LQKENI.

This clone was observed a few times. The chain combines TRBV6-5 with TRBJ2-7; 9 bases align to TRBD1. There are 14 residues in the CDR3. Germline CDR1 is MNHEY and CDR2 is SVGAGI. Losses at the gene ends were 5 bases for V and 4 bases for J; bases not matched to a gene: 6. CDR3 in DNA: TGTGCCAGCAGTCCTTACAGGGGGCAATACGAGCAGTACTTC. Encoded protein: CASSPYRGQYEQYF.

The rearrangement links TRBV9 to TRBJ2-5; TRBD1 matches at 7 bases. V lost 3 bases, J lost 2 bases, and 10 bases stayed unmatched. There are 16 residues in the CDR3. Germline CDR1 and CDR2: SGDLS and YYNGEE. CDR3 sequence: CASSAGPGQTQETQYF. The CDR3 DNA is TGTGCCAGCAGCGCGGGCCCGGGACAGACACAAGAGACCCAGTACTTC.

This clone was seen a handful of times. This chain links TRBV29-1 with TRBJ2-3; 11 positions match TRBD2. V lost 2 bases to trimming and J lost 8 bases; unmatched junction nucleotides: 9. This CDR3 spans 15 amino acids. The germline V gene encodes CDR1 SQVTM and CDR2 ANQGSEA. The CDR3 sequence: CSVEKDSGRAGTQYF. Here the CDR3 DNA reads TGCAGCGTTGAAAAGGATAGCGGGAGGGCCGGTACGCAGTATTTT.

Only a few counts were recorded for this clone. The V and J genes are TRBV9 and TRBJ2-7, with D maybe TRBD1 (6 bases). V was cut by 4 bases and J by 4 bases, with 15 bases left in between. This CDR3 contains 14 residues. Germline lookup yields CDR1 SGDLS and CDR2 YYNGEE. CDR3 coding DNA: TGTGCCAGCAGCCCCAACCAGGGGCCGTACGAGCAGTACTTC. Encoded protein: CASSPNQGPYEQYF.

This sequence joins TRBV2 and TRBJ1-2; weak D call: TRBD1 (6 bases). CDR3 length: 12 amino acids. The V and J ends lost 7 bases and 8 bases respectively, with 14 bases between them. The germline CDR1 and CDR2 sequences are SNHLY and FYNNEI. CDR3 in amino acids: CASNRGGEGYTF. The DNA for the CDR3 is TGTGCCAGCAACCGAGGGGGGGAGGGCTACACCTTC.

Only a few counts were recorded for this clone. This chain joins TRBV27 and TRBJ2-1; no clear D. Trimming took off 2 bases at V and 1 base at J, with 3 bases between the two ends. Germline CDR1 and CDR2: MNHEY and SMNVEV (reference sequence). The CDR3 has 13 residues. The CDR3 here is CASSLRSYNEQFF. The CDR3 nucleotides read TGTGCCAGCAGTTTACGGTCCTACAATGAGCAGTTCTTC.

This clone was observed a few times. CDR3 sequence: CASSKPARGPDEQYF. The DNA for the CDR3 is TGTGCCAGCAGCAAACCCGCTCGGGGTCCCGACGAGCAGTACTTC. The chain uses TRBV21-1 and TRBJ2-7; the table names TRBD2, a call not compared with the DNA. TRBV21-1 constitutes a pseudogene. This CDR3 has 15 residues.

In this sample, this clone turned up a few times. The CDR3 coding sequence is TGTGCCAGCTCCCGGGACAGGACTCTAGATACGCAGTATTTT. It yields the protein CASSRDRTLDTQYF. V is TRBV18 and J is TRBJ2-3, with TRBD1 matching over 8 bases. J lost 5 bases, V lost 6 bases, and 7 bases had no gene match. This CDR3 spans 14 amino acids. Per the germline V gene, CDR1 is KGHSH and CDR2 is LQKENI.

This clone was found a few times. The J gene is TRBJ1-2, the V gene TRBV6-1, with D maybe TRBD1 (6 bases). Trimming removed 7 bases from V and 7 bases from J, with 16 bases in between. CDR3 length equals 13 residues. Germline-derived CDR1 and CDR2 are MNHNS and SASEGT. CDR3 amino acids: CASTRTGSVGYTF. CDR3 DNA sequence: TGTGCCAGCACCCGAACAGGGTCGGTTGGCTACACCTTC.

This clone has only a few counts. The gene calls are TRBV30 and TRBJ2-2; no firm D call. The CDR3 has 13 amino acids. The germline gives CDR1 GTSNPN, CDR2 SVGIG (reference sequence). Trimming took 1 base from V and 3 from J, leaving 6 bases between them. The CDR3 sequence is CAWSERDTGELFF. CDR3 nucleotides: TGTGCCTGGAGTGAACGGGACACCGGGGAGCTGTTTTTT.

This clone was seen a few times. The CDR3 is CAWSYVEGMGNQPQHF. The CDR3 DNA reads TGTGCCTGGAGTTATGTGGAGGGCATGGGCAATCAGCCCCAGCATTTT. This chain joins TRBV30 and TRBJ1-5; D remains ambiguous. The CDR3 has 16 amino acids. V lost 2 bases, J lost 2 bases, and 16 bases lay in between. The germline CDR1 and CDR2 sequences are GTSNPN and SVGIG (reference sequence).

The J gene is TRBJ1-5, the V gene TRBV6-1; 11 nucleotides agree with TRBD1. V lost 6 bases to trimming and J lost 4 bases; unmatched junction nucleotides: 2. Germline CDR1 is MNHNS and CDR2 is SASEGT. CDR3 length: 14 amino acids. This chain's CDR3 is CASSGQGANQPQHF. The CDR3 bases are TGTGCCAGCAGCGGACAGGGGGCGAATCAGCCCCAGCATTTT.

The table lists this clone with a few counts. V usage is TRBV19 and J usage is TRBJ2-3; 9 nucleotides agree with TRBD2. V dropped 3 bases and J dropped 8; count of bases not matched to a gene: 9. The germline V gene has CDR1 LNHDA and CDR2 SQIVND (reference sequence). This CDR3 has 15 amino acids. The CDR3 DNA follows: TGTGCCAGTAGTATGGCGGTAGCGGGAGTGGGTACGCAGTATTTT. As protein: CASSMAVAGVGTQYF.

The V gene is TRBV7-8, the J gene TRBJ1-1, with D possibly matching TRBD1 (5 bases). The germline V gene has CDR1 SGHVS and CDR2 FQNEAQ. There are 18 residues in the CDR3. Trimming stripped 5 bases from V and 0 bases from J, with 22 bases between. The CDR3, as DNA: TGTGCCAGCAGCCCCGCGGTGGGCAAGGGGAGGTTGAACACTGAAGCTTTCTTT. It specifies CASSPAVGKGRLNTEAFF.